Here is one T cell receptor beta chain with its context. The V segment lost 1 base and the J segment 0 bases; nucleotides outside the gene matches: 6. Germline lookup yields CDR1 KGHDR and CDR2 SFDVKD. The CDR3 is 18 amino acids. Under the authors' procedure: Amplification with reference gene primers provided the estimates of nucleated cell counts. Here immunoSEQ multiplex PCR was the method, and the copy in TCRdb shows in-frame clones only, minus some. The V and J calls and clone size are taken from that table; D and trimming were inferred from the DNA. The table has roughly 56,000 clones, 89% seen once. Seattle researchers signed up patients amid active infection and tracked them longitudinally. This sample stems from a study of blood T cell repertoires in COVID-19. On the study more broadly: Samples came from the United States, Italy and Spain, spanning acute and convalescent COVID-19.

Sequenced input: peripheral blood. The receptor comes from a woman aged 55 to 70 with COVID-19, enrolled during active disease. The chain is built from TRBV24-1 and TRBJ2-3, with 10 bases lining up with TRBD1. The CDR3 protein is CATSDFRDRGLSTDTQYF. DNA of the CDR3: TGTGCCACCAGTGATTTCCGGGACAGGGGCCTTAGCACAGATACGCAGTATTTT.